This note documents a single T cell receptor beta chain sequence. Its antigen remains unknown. This entry is derived from a study of shared clonotypes between healthy human individuals. General study points: Researchers sampled blood only, noting tissue repertoires likely differ.

Germline V CDR1 and CDR2: SGHRS, YFSETQ. This CDR3 has 16 residues. With 2 bases clipped from V and 5 bases from J, the junction kept 8 bases outside the gene matches. The table came from immunoSEQ multiplex PCR; TCRdb's copy has only in-frame clones and leaves some out. The sample carries some 1.5 million clones, approximately 98% recorded once. The source material was naive CD4+ T cells sorted from blood. Documented subset: CD45RA+ positively selected. The chain carries TRBV5-1 and TRBJ2-5; 11 bases align to TRBD2. The TCR was taken from a man aged 30 to 39 in good health. This chain's CDR3 is CASSLIVAGGPETQYF. The CDR3 coding sequence is TGCGCCAGCAGCTTAATAGTAGCGGGAGGGCCGGAGACCCAGTACTTC.